This is a list of T cell receptor beta chains from one sample in a study of T cells after yellow fever vaccination. In TCRdb, the 5' RACE reads were re-called with MiXCR into one record per CDR3 protein. Of about 73,000 distinct CDR3 sequences listed, roughly 7.4% were seen once; the top ten hold about two fifths. The sample in question was CD8+ T cells sorted from PBMCs, obtained on the day of the yellow fever booster vaccination. The receptors stem from a young man who received the YFV17D yellow fever vaccine. Each CDR3 is given with its conserved first and last residue. The order of the fields is J gene, clone size, D gene, V gene, CDR3 DNA, CDR3 protein. A D gene is named only where the DNA matches it firmly. Rows may omit the clone size; those that give it use once, few, many or a size class.

>TRBJ2-1|.|.|TRBV29-1
TGCAGCGGTAGGGACGGTGATTATGAGCAGTTCTTC
CSGRDGDYEQFF
>TRBJ2-1|few|.|TRBV6-5
TGTGCCAGCAGTTACACGGACTACAATGAGCAGTTCTTC
CASSYTDYNEQFF
>TRBJ2-1|large|.|TRBV5-1
TGCGCCAGCAGCGGCGAAAATGAGCAGTTCTTC
CASSGENEQFF
>TRBJ2-7|few|TRBD2|TRBV11-1
TGTGCCAGCAGTCGATACTCCGGGACTAGCGGAGACTCCTACGAGCAGTACTTC
CASSRYSGTSGDSYEQYF
>TRBJ2-1|few|TRBD1|TRBV5-1
TGCGCCAGCAGTTTGGGACAGGACTCCTACAATGAGCAGTTCTTC
CASSLGQDSYNEQFF
>TRBJ2-3|few|.|TRBV12-3/TRBV12-4
TGTGCCAGCTGCCAAATTCGCACAGATACGCAGTATTTT
CASCQIRTDTQYF
>TRBJ2-1|.|.|TRBV5-1
TGCGCCAGCAGCTTGAGACATGAGCAGTTCTTC
CASSLRHEQFF
>TRBJ2-2|many|.|TRBV9
TGTGCCAGCAGCTCGGGGGGCGCGAACACCGGGGAGCTGTTTTTT
CASSSGGANTGELFF
>TRBJ2-6|.|.|TRBV13
TGTGCCAGCAGCTTAGGGACAGGCTCTGGGGCCAACGTCCTGACTTTC
CASSLGTGSGANVLTF
>TRBJ2-5|few|TRBD1|TRBV5-1
TGCGCCAGCAGCACAACCGGGACAGGGGGCGCGGAGACCCAGTACTTC
CASSTTGTGGAETQYF
>TRBJ2-3|.|TRBD2|TRBV7-2
TGTGCCAGCAGCTTGTTGGGACTAGCGGGGACCACAGATACGCAGTATTTT
CASSLLGLAGTTDTQYF
>TRBJ2-3|few|.|TRBV10-1
TGCGCCAGCAGTGAGAGACGGGGCAGCACAGATACGCAGTATTTT
CASSERRGSTDTQYF
>TRBJ2-1|.|TRBD1|TRBV13
TGTGCCAGCAGCTCGGGACAGGGGGCAAGCGATGAGCAGTTCTTC
CASSSGQGASDEQFF
>TRBJ2-3|few|.|TRBV7-2
TGTGCCAGCAGCAGCCGTTCGTTCAGCACAGATACGCAGTATTTT
CASSSRSFSTDTQYF
>TRBJ2-2|.|TRBD2|TRBV7-9
TGTGCCAGCAGCTTAGCTGTAGCGGGACCCGGGGAGCTGTTTTTT
CASSLAVAGPGELFF
>TRBJ2-7|few|TRBD2|TRBV6-2/TRBV6-3
TGTGCCAGCAGTCTAGGGACTAGCGGGAGGTCTGTCGGCGAGCAGTACTTC
CASSLGTSGRSVGEQYF
>TRBJ2-2|many|TRBD2|TRBV28
TGTGCCAGCAGTTTCAGTGCGGGAGAGACCGGGGAGCTGTTTTTT
CASSFSAGETGELFF
>TRBJ2-1|.|TRBD2|TRBV29-1
TGCAGCGACAGCGGGAGTCGCTACAATGAGCAGTTCTTC
CSDSGSRYNEQFF
>TRBJ2-2|.|TRBD2|TRBV11-2
TGTGCCAGCGGTGGGGGACTAGCGGGAGACACCGGGGAGCTGTTTTTT
CASGGGLAGDTGELFF
>TRBJ2-3|many|.|TRBV7-8
TGTGCCAGCAGCGATTGGCGTGGCCGGGAGAGCACAGATACGCAGTATTTT
CASSDWRGRESTDTQYF
>TRBJ2-5|few|.|TRBV18
TGTGCCAGCTCACCAAGTAGAGGGGCCTGGGAGACCCAGTACTTC
CASSPSRGAWETQYF
>TRBJ1-1|.|TRBD1|TRBV9
TGTGCCAGCAGCCCAACAGGGGCCTCCACTGAAGCTTTCTTT
CASSPTGASTEAFF
>TRBJ2-7|few|.|TRBV4-3
TGCGCCAGCAGCCAAGATTTGCGGACGAGCCCCTACGAGCAGTACTTC
CASSQDLRTSPYEQYF
>TRBJ2-3|.|TRBD2|TRBV7-3
TGTGCCAGCAGCCCGACCTTTGGAGCGGGAGCTAACACAGATACGCAGTATTTT
CASSPTFGAGANTDTQYF